The TCR beta chain under discussion was sequenced for a study of human T cells and chemical hapten exposure. Germline assignment: CDR1 SNHLY and CDR2 FYNNEI. The CDR3 contains 19 residues. V dropped 3 bases and J dropped 1; count of bases not matched to a gene: 15. This clonotype has ten or more counts. Its antigen is currently unknown. Time point denoted: patch test 3, about 24 weeks after DPC sensitization. As for treatment: therapeutic diphenylcyclopropenone sensitization with weekly scalp DPC. Study-level findings and limits: Every donor had alopecia, and their immune response may therefore differ from healthy people's.

From the RACE reads, TCRdb called clonotypes with MiXCR, one entry per CDR3 protein. The data hold about 64,000 distinct CDR3 sequences, with about 11% observed a single time. The chain employs TRBV2 and TRBJ1-5; 7 positions match TRBD1. The sequences come from whole blood, collected in connection with sensitization to the hapten diphenylcyclopropenone (DPC). The TCR sequence derives from a woman in her thirties with alopecia areata. Some clones in this sample may be carry-over from other donors' samples. CDR3 bases: TGTGCCAGCAGTGAGGAAGGACAGGTGCCTGAGTGGAGCAATCAGCCCCAGCATTTT. The encoded protein is CASSEEGQVPEWSNQPQHF.